Described below is a single TCR beta chain sequence and its context. Profiling relied on immunoSEQ multiplex PCR, and the TCRdb table lists in-frame clones only, not all of them. The table shows 49,000 or so clones, with around 94% occurring only once. The CDR3 length is 15 residues. The germline V gene encodes CDR1 SGHTA and CDR2 FQGNSA. Deletions cut 5 bases from V and 4 bases from J, with 17 bases between. This sample was included in a study of T cell changes during pregnancy in multiple sclerosis. The source of this sequence is a female donor in good health, enrolled as a control in a pregnancy study. V gene TRBV7-2 combines with J gene TRBJ1-1, with D perhaps matching TRBD1 (6 bases). The sample in question was CD4+ T cells from peripheral blood mononuclear cells, obtained in the second trimester of pregnancy. The CDR3 DNA reads as TGTGCCAGCAGCCTCCTGGGGGGGGCGGGCACTGAAGCTTTCTTT. As protein: CASSLLGGAGTEAFF.